The sequence of this TCR beta chain was determined in a study of blood T cell repertoires in COVID-19. Seattle patients were enrolled during active infection and followed longitudinally. The method was immunoSEQ multiplex PCR; TCRdb's version includes in-frame clones alone and lacks a portion of them. The sample carries approximately 270,000 clones, approximately 83% recorded once. V lost 4 bases to trimming and J lost 2 bases; unmatched junction nucleotides: 10. The germline V gene encodes CDR1 PRHDT and CDR2 FYEKMQ (reference sequence). The CDR3 has 18 residues. This TCR came from an older person with COVID-19, enrolled during active disease. The gene calls are TRBV13 and TRBJ2-3; 12 bases line up with TRBD2. The source material was peripheral blood. DNA for the CDR3: TGTGCCAGCAGCTGGGGACTAGCGGGCACACCTATCACAGATACGCAGTATTTT. Protein: CASSWGLAGTPITDTQYF.